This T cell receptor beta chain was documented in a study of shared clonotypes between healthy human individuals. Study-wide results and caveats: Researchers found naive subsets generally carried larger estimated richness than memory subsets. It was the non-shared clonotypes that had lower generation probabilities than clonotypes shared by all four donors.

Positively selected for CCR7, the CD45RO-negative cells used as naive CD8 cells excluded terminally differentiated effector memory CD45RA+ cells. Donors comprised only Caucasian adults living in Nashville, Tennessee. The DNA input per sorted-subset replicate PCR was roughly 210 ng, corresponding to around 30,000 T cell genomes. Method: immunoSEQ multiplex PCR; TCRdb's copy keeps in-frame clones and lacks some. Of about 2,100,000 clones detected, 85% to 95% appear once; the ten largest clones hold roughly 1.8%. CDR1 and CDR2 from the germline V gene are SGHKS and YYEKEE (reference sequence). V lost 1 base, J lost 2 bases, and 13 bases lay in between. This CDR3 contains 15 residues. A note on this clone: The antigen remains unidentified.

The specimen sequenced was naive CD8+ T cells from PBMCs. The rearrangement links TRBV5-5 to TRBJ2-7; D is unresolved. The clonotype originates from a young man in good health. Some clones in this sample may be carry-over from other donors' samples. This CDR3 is CASSLRAGWTYEQYF. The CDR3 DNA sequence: TGTGCCAGCAGCTTGAGGGCCGGGTGGACCTACGAGCAGTACTTC.